One sample yielded the 28 T cell receptor beta chains listed below, sequenced in a study of CD8 T cells in ankylosing spondylitis. MiXCR, run by TCRdb on the 5' RACE reads, gives a single entry per CDR3 protein. The sample lists about 230,000 distinct CDR3 sequences; roughly 8% were seen once. The sample taken for sequencing was blood, either unsorted or a sorted T cell fraction (not recorded which). The receptors shown here come from a female donor with ankylosing spondylitis or in good health (not recorded which).

This clonotype was recorded at least ten times. The chain couples TRBV12-3 or TRBV12-4 to TRBJ2-2; a weak D match, TRBD2 (5 bases). There are 13 residues in the CDR3. The V and J ends lost 6 bases and 3 bases respectively, with 8 bases between them. The CDR3 DNA follows: TGTGCCAGCAGCCGGACTCACACCGGGGAGCTGTTTTTT. This encodes CASSRTHTGELFF.

This clonotype came up many times. This chain links TRBV15 with TRBJ2-3; TRBD2 agrees at 9 bases. The length of the CDR3 is 17 residues. V lost 5 bases to trimming and J lost 4 bases; unmatched junction nucleotides: 13. Per germline, CDR1 LNHNV and CDR2 YYDKDF (reference sequence). CDR3 amino acids: CATSLGGRAPLADTQYF. CDR3 DNA: TGTGCCACCAGCTTAGGCGGGAGGGCCCCCCTTGCAGATACGCAGTATTTT.

This clonotype was detected ten times or more. V is TRBV27 and J is TRBJ2-1, with 7 bases fitting TRBD2. V dropped 2 bases and J dropped 8; count of bases not matched to a gene: 9. The CDR3 is made up of 15 amino acids. Germline lookup yields CDR1 MNHEY and CDR2 SMNVEV (reference sequence). The CDR3 spells CASSLGGGSRHEQFF. In DNA form, the CDR3 reads TGTGCCAGCAGTTTAGGGGGGGGAAGTCGACATGAGCAGTTCTTC.

The table lists this clonotype with a few counts. The chain recombines TRBV5-6 with TRBJ2-7; possible D gene TRBD2, 5 bases. Germline CDR1 and CDR2: SGHDT and YYEEEE. The CDR3 is 16 amino acids. V was clipped by 0 bases and J by 1 base, with 14 bases between them. This CDR3 reads CASSLDPGSSSYEQYF. The CDR3 nucleotides are TGTGCCAGCAGCTTGGACCCGGGGAGTTCGTCCTACGAGCAGTACTTC.

In its sample, this clonotype was seen a few times. This chain connects TRBV19 to TRBJ1-5; no clear D gene. The germline V gene has CDR1 LNHDA and CDR2 SQIVND (reference sequence). The ends were cut back, 8 bases at V and 4 bases at J, with 15 bases in the middle. The CDR3 sequence is 14 residues long. This CDR3 reads CASETDILNQPQHF. The CDR3 DNA reads TGTGCCAGTGAAACCGACATCCTAAATCAGCCCCAGCATTTT.

In its sample, this clonotype was seen many times. This chain uses TRBV20-1 with TRBJ1-5; D not resolved. This CDR3 comprises 14 residues. CDR1 is DFQATT, CDR2 SNEGSKA, per germline (reference sequence). The V end was cut by 6 bases, the J end by 0 bases, with 12 bases between. CDR3 loop: CSAADGSSNQPQHF. CDR3 nucleotides: TGCAGTGCGGCTGACGGGAGTAGCAATCAGCCCCAGCATTTT.

This clonotype came up a few times. The gene calls are TRBV5-5 and TRBJ2-1; 7 positions match TRBD2. Germline loops: CDR1 SGHKS, CDR2 YYEKEE (reference sequence). This CDR3 contains 15 residues. The V gene end was trimmed by 4 bases and the J gene end by 8 bases; junction bases not matched to a gene: 12. CDR3 amino acids: CASSPARGTVYEQFF. In DNA form, the CDR3 reads TGTGCCAGCAGCCCGGCGCGGGGGACGGTTTATGAGCAGTTCTTC.

This clonotype was seen at least ten times. V usage is TRBV10-3 and J usage is TRBJ2-7, with 10 bases fitting TRBD1. Trimming cost V 0 bases and J 4 bases; bases outside gene matches: 21. Germline CDR1 reads ENHRY; CDR2 reads SYGVKD. CDR3 size: 21 residues. The CDR3 DNA is TGTGCCATCAGTGAGTCGACTCACTGGACAGGGGGTATCAGCGGGAGTTACGAGCAGTACTTC. This sequence encodes CAISESTHWTGGISGSYEQYF.

This clonotype was observed many times. This rearrangement joins TRBV28 to TRBJ1-1; 8 nucleotides agree with TRBD1. Per the germline V gene, CDR1 is MDHEN and CDR2 is SYDVKM. The CDR3 runs to 18 residues. J was trimmed by 0 bases and V by 1 base; bases with no gene match: 10. CDR3 region: CASSLFTGGDRVNTEAFF. The CDR3 coding sequence is TGTGCCAGCAGTTTATTCACAGGGGGGGACAGAGTGAACACTGAAGCTTTCTTT. Variable domain in full (rest from reference TRBV28 and TRBJ1-1): DVKVTQSSRYLVKRTGEKVFLECVQDMDHENMFWYRQDPGLGLRLIYFSYDVKMKEKGDIPEGYSVSREKKERFSLILESASTNQTSMYLCASSLFTGGDRVNTEAFFGQGTRLTVV.

This clonotype appeared a few times. The CDR3 loop is CASSQSYRGTNEKLFF. The CDR3 bases are TGTGCCAGCAGCCAATCGTACAGGGGAACTAATGAAAAACTGTTTTTT. The V gene is TRBV7-9, the J gene TRBJ1-4, with 7 positions matching TRBD1. Germline V CDR1 and CDR2: SEHNR, FQNEAQ (reference sequence). There are 16 residues in the CDR3. The ends lost 5 bases at V and 1 base at J; junction bases unmatched: 7.

In its sample, this clonotype was seen many times. The chain is built from TRBV20-1 and TRBJ2-6; D might be TRBD2 (6 bases). The CDR3 loop spans 16 amino acids. Between the trimmed V and J ends, which lost 1 base and 1 base, there was a span of 11 bases. From germline, CDR1 is DFQATT and CDR2 SNEGSKA (reference sequence). The chain's CDR3 is CSARGRRESGANVLTF. In nucleotides, the CDR3 is TGCAGTGCTAGAGGGCGTCGGGAGTCTGGGGCCAACGTCCTGACTTTC.

The chain is built from TRBV11-2 and TRBJ2-1, with 11 nucleotides matching TRBD2. From germline, CDR1 is SGHAT and CDR2 FQNNGV. V lost 5 bases, J lost 1 base, and 4 bases stayed unmatched. CDR3 length: 16 amino acids. CDR3 region: CASSLLAGGSYNEQFF. The CDR3 DNA sequence: TGTGCCAGCAGCCTTCTAGCGGGAGGATCCTACAATGAGCAGTTCTTC.

This clonotype has more than one count but fewer than ten. This rearrangement joins TRBV11-1 to TRBJ2-1; 10 nucleotides align to TRBD2. Per germline, CDR1 SGHAT and CDR2 FQDESV (reference sequence). The V segment lost 0 bases and the J segment 4 bases; nucleotides outside the gene matches: 6. This CDR3 region has 17 residues. CDR3 protein: CASSLAAGLAAYNEQFF. The CDR3 DNA sequence: TGTGCCAGCAGCTTAGCGGCCGGACTAGCGGCTTACAATGAGCAGTTCTTC.

This clonotype came up many times. The chain recombines TRBV24-1 with TRBJ2-7, with D unclear. CDR1 and CDR2 from the germline V gene are KGHDR and SFDVKD. Trimming took off 4 bases at V and 2 bases at J, with 8 bases between the two ends. This CDR3 contains 13 residues. Here the CDR3 DNA reads TGTGCCACCAGTGAAACTTCAGCCTACGAGCAGTACTTC. This translates into CATSETSAYEQYF.

This clonotype was seen repeatedly, ten times or more. The chain has TRBV5-4 and TRBJ2-3; maybe TRBD1 (5 bases). Germline CDR1 and CDR2: SGHNT and YYREEE (reference sequence). The V end lost 1 base, the J end lost 6 bases, and 15 bases lay between the germline ends. The CDR3 runs 15 residues. The CDR3 sequence is CASSLTPYSGDTQYF. In DNA, the CDR3 is TGTGCCAGCAGCTTGACCCCTTACTCAGGGGATACGCAGTATTTT.

This clonotype was seen at least ten times. The chain combines TRBV7-9 with TRBJ1-1; D may be TRBD1 (5 bases). The V end lost 6 bases, the J end lost 1 base, and 15 bases lay between the germline ends. Germline loops: CDR1 SEHNR, CDR2 FQNEAQ (reference sequence). This CDR3 has 15 residues. The CDR3 reads CASRHGTEKNTEAFF. DNA for the CDR3: TGTGCCAGCAGGCATGGGACGGAAAAGAACACTGAAGCTTTCTTT.

The V call is TRBV19, the J call TRBJ1-1, with 8 positions matching TRBD1. The germline V gene encodes CDR1 LNHDA and CDR2 SQIVND (reference sequence). V was pared by 5 bases and J by 1 base, with 3 bases of the junction left unmatched. The CDR3 has 14 amino acids. CDR3 protein: CASSQGTGNTEAFF. Written as DNA, the CDR3 is TGTGCCAGTAGTCAAGGGACAGGGAACACTGAAGCTTTCTTT.

The CDR3 reads CTCCQRTSGRRSSYEQYF. The DNA for the CDR3 is TGTACCTGCTGCCAGCGGACTAGCGGGAGGCGAAGCTCCTACGAGCAGTACTTC. V is TRBV2 and J is TRBJ2-7, with 14 nucleotides matching TRBD2. The length of the CDR3 is 18 residues. Germline CDR1 is SNHLY and CDR2 is FYNNEI.

In its sample, this clonotype was seen a few times. This rearrangement joins TRBV7-2 to TRBJ1-5, with unresolved D. Germline loops: CDR1 SGHTA, CDR2 FQGNSA. This CDR3 has 15 residues. V shed 7 bases and J shed 2 bases, with 15 bases lying between them. The DNA for the CDR3 is TGTGCCAGCAAGCGGACGGTGGGCGGCAATCAGCCCCAGCATTTT. This codes for CASKRTVGGNQPQHF.

This clonotype came up many times. The chain combines TRBV12-3 or TRBV12-4 with TRBJ2-2; D remains ambiguous. Trimming cost V 5 bases and J 6 bases, with 13 bases left between them. The length of the CDR3 is 14 residues. CDR3 in DNA: TGTGCCAGCAGTCCAGAGATCAAAGCCGGGGAGCTGTTTTTT. It yields the protein CASSPEIKAGELFF.

This clonotype was counted only a few times. The CDR3: CASSPHVGYNQPQHF. CDR3 sequence (DNA): TGTGCCAGCAGCCCCCATGTGGGGTACAATCAGCCCCAGCATTTT. The rearrangement links TRBV7-2 to TRBJ1-5; the D is unclear. This CDR3 spans 15 amino acids. CDR1 and CDR2 (germline): SGHTA, FQGNSA. The V end lost 5 bases, the J end lost 3 bases, and 14 bases lay between the germline ends.

This clonotype was counted at least ten times. V usage is TRBV7-3 and J usage is TRBJ2-7, with 8 bases identical to TRBD2. Germline V CDR1 and CDR2: SGHTA, FQGTGA. The ends lost 5 bases at V and 6 bases at J; junction bases unmatched: 6. The CDR3 has 13 amino acids. CDR3 sequence (DNA): TGTGCCAGCAGCCCGGGACTAGTAAGCGAGCAGTACTTC. Encoded protein: CASSPGLVSEQYF.

This clonotype was seen a handful of times. This chain joins TRBV12-5 and TRBJ1-1, with D perhaps matching TRBD1 (5 bases). Trimming took 5 bases from V and 0 from J, leaving 13 bases between them. This CDR3 contains 15 residues. The germline V gene encodes CDR1 LGHNT and CDR2 FRNRAP. The CDR3 loop reads CASGTGRSLNTEAFF. The CDR3 region has the DNA TGTGCTAGTGGTACGGGACGCTCCCTGAACACTGAAGCTTTCTTT.

This clonotype was recorded many times. The rearrangement links TRBV9 to TRBJ1-3; D gene ambiguous. The V gene lost 0 bases and the J gene lost 9 bases, with 13 bases spanning the gap. The CDR3 consists of 14 residues. Per the germline V gene, CDR1 is SGDLS and CDR2 is YYNGEE. CDR3 residues: CASSVDPRSSTIYF. Written as DNA, the CDR3 is TGTGCCAGCAGCGTAGACCCTCGTTCGAGCACCATATATTTT.

The chain combines TRBV15 with TRBJ2-1, with TRBD2 as a possible D gene (6 bases). Per germline, CDR1 LNHNV and CDR2 YYDKDF (reference sequence). The CDR3 loop spans 14 amino acids. The CDR3, as DNA: TGTAAATTCTTGGGGGGACTTCTAGGGAATGAGCAGTTCTTC. This encodes CKFLGGLLGNEQFF.

Of note for this clonotype: A much larger clone differs by one base, so this may be a read error. It is likely a read error, because the conserved phenylalanine at the end of the CDR3 is missing. The chain carries TRBV7-2 and TRBJ2-7, with D unresolved. Trimming removed 2 bases from V and 0 bases from J, with 8 bases in between. The length of the CDR3 is 14 residues. Germline loops: CDR1 SGHTA, CDR2 FQGNSA. CDR3 sequence reads: CASSLKGSSYEQYS. The CDR3 coding sequence is TGTGCCAGCAGCTTAAAGGGAAGCTCCTACGAGCAGTACTCC.

This clonotype was observed many times. The V gene is TRBV5-6, the J gene TRBJ1-4; D not resolved. Germline-derived CDR1 and CDR2 are SGHDT and YYEEEE. The CDR3 contains 16 residues. Trimming removed 4 bases at V and 5 bases at J, with 18 bases between. The CDR3 DNA is TGTGCCAGCAGCCCAAGCTTGTGGACTCTAAATGAAAAACTGTTTTTT. Amino acid sequence: CASSPSLWTLNEKLFF.

The J gene is TRBJ1-2, the V gene TRBV7-8; possibly TRBD1 for D (6 bases). The CDR3 is 14 residues long. Trimming took 5 bases from V and 2 from J, leaving 12 bases between them. CDR1 is SGHVS and CDR2 is FQNEAQ in the germline V gene. The CDR3 DNA reads as TGTGCCAGCAGCCCATTCGACAGGAACTATGGCTACACCTTC. Its translation: CASSPFDRNYGYTF.